Shown below are 25 T cell receptor beta chains from a single sample sequenced in a study of T cell changes during pregnancy in multiple sclerosis. The method was immunoSEQ multiplex PCR; TCRdb's version includes in-frame clones alone and lacks a portion of them. Among fewer than 70,000 clones, under 95% were seen once, and the ten largest hold about 1.5%. Specimen: peripheral blood, collected in the third trimester of pregnancy. The receptor source for this set is a female donor with multiple sclerosis, enrolled in a pregnancy study.

As DNA, the CDR3 is TGCGCCAGCAGCTTGGTCCTAGCGGGGAACTACGAGCAGTACTTC. This translates into CASSLVLAGNYEQYF. The chain carries TRBV5-1 and TRBJ2-7, with TRBD2 identical over 9 bases. CDR1 SGHRS and CDR2 YFSETQ come from the germline V gene. The CDR3 runs to 15 residues. The junction had 4 bases not matched to a gene; V was cut back by 0 bases and J by 3 bases.

The gene calls are TRBV11-2 and TRBJ1-1; D is ambiguous. Germline values: CDR1 SGHAT, CDR2 FQNNGV. The V end was cut by 4 bases, the J end by 12 bases, with 15 bases between. This CDR3 has 12 residues. The CDR3 loop is CASSSAGRITFF. In DNA, the CDR3 is TGTGCCAGCAGCTCCGCGGGGAGGATAACTTTCTTT.

V and J are TRBV6-6 and TRBJ2-3, with a possible D match to TRBD1 (5 bases). Germline V gene lookup returns CDR1 MNHNY and CDR2 SVGAGI (reference sequence). Trimming pared 3 bases from V and 3 bases from J, leaving 10 bases between. The CDR3 covers 14 residues. CDR3 region: CASSYQGRTDTQYF. The CDR3 DNA is TGTGCCAGCAGTTATCAGGGTAGGACAGATACGCAGTATTTT.

The V call is TRBV9, the J call TRBJ1-1, with 9 bases lining up with TRBD1. The V segment lost 2 bases and the J segment 3 bases; nucleotides outside the gene matches: 2. This CDR3 is built from 14 residues. Germline V CDR1 and CDR2: SGDLS, YYNGEE. CDR3 sequence reads: CASSVDRGDTEAFF. The CDR3 DNA is TGTGCCAGCAGCGTCGACAGGGGGGACACTGAAGCTTTCTTT. The complete variable domain, with remaining parts taken from reference TRBV9 and TRBJ1-1, reads DSGVTQTPKHLITATGQRVTLRCSPRSGDLSVYWYQQSLDQGLQFLIQYYNGEERAKGNILERFSAQQFPDLHSELNLSSLELGDSALYFCASSVDRGDTEAFFGQGTRLTVV.

The J gene is TRBJ2-1, the V gene TRBV30; TRBD2 agrees at 10 bases. Germline lookup yields CDR1 GTSNPN and CDR2 SVGIG (reference sequence). The CDR3 covers 15 residues. Unmatched junction bases numbered 7, after V lost 3 bases and J lost 5 bases. The DNA of the CDR3 is TGTGCCTGGAGCGTCGCACTAGCGGGGCACAATGAGCAGTTCTTC. Its translation: CAWSVALAGHNEQFF.

V is TRBV11-2 and J is TRBJ1-3; the D is unclear. Per germline, CDR1 SGHAT and CDR2 FQNNGV. The length of the CDR3 is 15 residues. Trimming took 0 bases from V and 0 from J, leaving 6 bases between them. CDR3 region: CASSLDRSSGNTIYF. The CDR3 bases are TGTGCCAGCAGCTTAGATCGGAGCTCTGGAAACACCATATATTTT.

The V gene is TRBV28, the J gene TRBJ2-1; 11 nucleotides agree with TRBD2. CDR1 is MDHEN, CDR2 SYDVKM, per germline. V dropped 4 bases and J dropped 8; count of bases not matched to a gene: 7. This CDR3 is built from 15 residues. The DNA of the CDR3 is TGTGCCAGCAGTTCACGTCATAGCGGGGGGGATGAGCAGTTCTTC. This encodes CASSSRHSGGDEQFF.

The genes are TRBV10-3 and TRBJ2-7; 7 nucleotides line up with TRBD2. V lost 6 bases to trimming and J lost 4 bases; unmatched junction nucleotides: 0. Germline V gene sequence: CDR1 ENHRY, CDR2 SYGVKD. The CDR3 is 11 residues long. The CDR3 region is CAIRGGYEQYF. DNA of the CDR3: TGTGCCATCAGGGGGGGGTACGAGCAGTACTTC.

This chain joins TRBV7-2 and TRBJ1-1; the D is unclear. V lost 5 bases and J lost 2, with 9 bases in between. Germline loops: CDR1 SGHTA, CDR2 FQGNSA. The CDR3 length is 13 residues. The CDR3 is CASSMQFNTEAFF. The CDR3 DNA follows: TGTGCCAGCAGCATGCAGTTCAACACTGAAGCTTTCTTT. The entire variable domain, with the rest obtained from reference TRBV7-2 and TRBJ1-1, is as follows: GAGVSQSPSNKVTEKGKDVELRCDPISGHTALYWYRQSLGQGLEFLIYFQGNSAPDKSGLPSDRFSAERTGGSVSTLTIQRTQQEDSAVYLCASSMQFNTEAFFGQGTRLTVV.

CDR3 nucleotide sequence: TGTGCCAGCTCACCAACGACGGGGACCGGGGAGCTGTTTTTT. Translating gives CASSPTTGTGELFF. This chain uses TRBV18 with TRBJ2-2; perhaps TRBD2 as D (5 bases). Trimming cost V 2 bases and J 5 bases, with 9 bases left between them. Germline V gene data show CDR1 as KGHSH and CDR2 as LQKENI. The CDR3 runs 14 residues.

J is TRBJ1-1 and V is TRBV4-1; no clear D gene. Germline lookup yields CDR1 MGHRA and CDR2 YSYEKL. The CDR3 runs 14 residues. The V gene lost 0 bases and the J gene lost 8 bases, with 13 bases spanning the gap. The CDR3 region is CASSQETAGPEAFF. Written as DNA, the CDR3 is TGCGCCAGCAGCCAAGAAACAGCAGGTCCAGAAGCTTTCTTT.

The V gene is TRBV5-6, the J gene TRBJ2-5, with D tentatively TRBD2 (5 bases). V was trimmed by 3 bases and J by 3 bases, leaving 12 bases between them. Germline V gene data show CDR1 as SGHDT and CDR2 as YYEEEE. This CDR3 contains 14 residues. CDR3 region: CASSSWTLEETQYF. Here the CDR3 DNA reads TGTGCCAGCAGCTCCTGGACTCTGGAAGAGACCCAGTACTTC.

This chain links TRBV13 with TRBJ1-2; TRBD1 is a possible D gene (5 bases). Per the germline V gene, CDR1 is PRHDT and CDR2 is FYEKMQ (reference sequence). This CDR3 contains 15 residues. Trimming removed 2 bases from V and 6 bases from J, with 16 bases in between. This CDR3 is CASSLSPGGEDGYTF. The CDR3, as DNA: TGTGCCAGCAGCTTATCGCCGGGAGGGGAGGATGGCTACACCTTC.

V usage is TRBV5-1 and J usage is TRBJ2-2; TRBD2 agrees at 11 bases. Trimming took 4 bases from V and 6 from J; bases not matched to a gene: 5. From germline, CDR1 is SGHRS and CDR2 YFSETQ. The CDR3 has 15 amino acids. The CDR3 sequence: CASSLIAGGPGELFF. CDR3 nucleotide sequence: TGCGCCAGCAGCCTAATAGCGGGGGGGCCCGGGGAGCTGTTTTTT. Full variable domain (rest looked up from reference TRBV5-1 and TRBJ2-2): KAGVTQTPRYLIKTRGQQVTLSCSPISGHRSVSWYQQTPGQGLQFLFEYFSETQRNKGNFPGRFSGRQFSNSRSEMNVSTLELGDSALYLCASSLIAGGPGELFFGEGSRLTVL.

This sequence joins TRBV5-4 and TRBJ2-7; TRBD1 aligns across 11 bases. Trimming cost V 4 bases and J 2 bases; bases outside gene matches: 2. CDR1 is SGHNT and CDR2 is YYREEE in the germline V gene (reference sequence). CDR3 length equals 14 residues. The CDR3: CASSKGQGAYEQYF. The CDR3, as DNA: TGTGCCAGCAGCAAGGGACAGGGGGCCTACGAGCAGTACTTC.

This clone was seen a few times. The rearrangement uses TRBV30 and TRBJ2-3; 15 nucleotides agree with TRBD2. V shed 5 bases and J 7 bases; nucleotides not matched to a gene: 1. CDR1 and CDR2 (germline): GTSNPN, SVGIG (reference sequence). The CDR3 runs 13 residues. CDR3 sequence (DNA): TGTGCCTGGGGGACTAGCGGGGGGAATACGCAGTATTTT. Amino acids: CAWGTSGGNTQYF.

The chain links TRBV5-1 to TRBJ1-3; 9 nucleotides align to TRBD1. CDR3 size: 14 residues. The ends lost 4 bases at V and 7 bases at J; junction bases unmatched: 6. Germline V CDR1 and CDR2: SGHRS, YFSETQ. The DNA of the CDR3 is TGCGCCAGCAGCAAAGGACAGGGGACGAACACCATATATTTT. Translated, it gives CASSKGQGTNTIYF.

The chain links TRBV18 to TRBJ2-5; D uncertain. Between the trimmed V and J ends, which lost 3 bases and 5 bases, there was a span of 10 bases. Germline-derived CDR1 and CDR2 are KGHSH and LQKENI. This CDR3 spans 13 amino acids. The CDR3 reads CASSPQRGETQYF. CDR3 nucleotide sequence: TGTGCCAGCTCACCCCAGCGTGGGGAGACCCAGTACTTC.

The chain combines TRBV9 with TRBJ1-1; 7 positions match TRBD1. This CDR3 contains 15 residues. The germline gives CDR1 SGDLS, CDR2 YYNGEE. The ends lost 4 bases at V and 4 bases at J; junction bases unmatched: 10. In DNA, the CDR3 is TGTGCCAGCAGCAACCCCGCAGGGGGAGGCACTGAAGCTTTCTTT. Its translation is CASSNPAGGGTEAFF.

In this sample, this clone turned up a few times. The chain recombines TRBV30 with TRBJ1-1; 8 nucleotides match TRBD1. The CDR3 extends over 15 amino acids. V was pared by 3 bases and J by 4 bases, with 10 bases of the junction left unmatched. The germline V gene encodes CDR1 GTSNPN and CDR2 SVGIG (reference sequence). The CDR3 loop reads CAWSPRQGRGTEAFF. For the CDR3, the DNA is TGTGCCTGGAGCCCAAGACAGGGGAGAGGCACTGAAGCTTTCTTT.

The chain joins TRBV6-1 to TRBJ2-1; 10 positions agree with TRBD2. CDR3 length equals 15 residues. The germline V gene has CDR1 MNHNS and CDR2 SASEGT. J was trimmed by 7 bases and V by 8 bases; bases with no gene match: 11. The CDR3 is CASAFRASGGNEQFF. The CDR3 region has the DNA TGTGCCAGCGCATTCCGGGCTAGCGGGGGTAATGAGCAGTTCTTC.

The rearrangement links TRBV7-2 to TRBJ1-3; D is unclear. Germline-derived CDR1 and CDR2 are SGHTA and FQGNSA. CDR3 length: 15 amino acids. V was pared by 2 bases and J by 3 bases, with 11 bases between. The chain's CDR3 is CASSLMWARGNTIYF. The CDR3 nucleotides read TGTGCCAGCAGCTTAATGTGGGCGCGTGGAAACACCATATATTTT.

The chain uses TRBV10-3 and TRBJ1-2; 10 bases match TRBD1. The CDR3 loop spans 13 amino acids. Germline CDR1 ENHRY, CDR2 SYGVKD. The V and J ends lost 6 bases and 6 bases, in that order; junction bases with no gene match: 4. The chain's CDR3 is CAISAGTGDGYTF. The CDR3 DNA reads TGTGCCATCAGCGCCGGGACAGGGGATGGCTACACCTTC.

The chain couples TRBV28 to TRBJ1-1; D ambiguous. The CDR3 runs to 14 residues. The V and J ends lost 5 bases and 5 bases respectively, with 15 bases between them. Looked up from germline, CDR1 is MDHEN and CDR2 is SYDVKM. CDR3 nucleotide sequence: TGTGCCAGCAGTCCCCTTGGGAGGCCGACTGAAGCTTTCTTT. Translation gives CASSPLGRPTEAFF.

The chain has TRBV6-5 and TRBJ1-2; D is undetermined. Germline values: CDR1 MNHEY, CDR2 SVGAGI. The CDR3 is 14 amino acids. The V and J ends lost 0 bases and 3 bases respectively, with 8 bases between them. CDR3 residues: CASSYSAPDYGYTF. DNA of the CDR3: TGTGCCAGCAGTTACTCAGCGCCCGACTATGGCTACACCTTC.